This T cell receptor beta chain was recovered during a study of long-term antiretroviral therapy in people with HIV (dated by TCRdb to 2022 to 2024). Context from the whole study: Collection of the earliest samples took place about a decade ahead of the 2015 WHO recommendation for immediate ART, at a time when ART was typically delayed until CD4 counts fell. A total of 192 cryopreserved PBMC samples were contributed to the cohort by 30 adults with confirmed HIV infection, with samples collected serially over a mean of roughly six years (range 1-12). Of the 30 participants with HIV, approximately twelve were female. This retrospective serial study examined whether starting ART and sustained HIV suppression were associated with changes in the composition and diversity of the TRB repertoire in peripheral blood. No cross-contamination during QIAcube processing was seen in test extractions of a monoclonal T-cell line run alongside approximately 36 polyclonal samples.

Beyond this particular receptor, the publication reports: The repertoire was dominated across all time points by expanded TRB clones identified before ART initiation, although this dominance was seen to fluctuate and to decrease in many PLHIV after ART. Unsorted PBMC were profiled instead of sorted CD4+ and CD8+ T cells because pre-ART samples had limited cell numbers. Starting ART was linked to a significant rise in TRB diversity, yet even after long-term ART the diversity remained significantly lower than in transplant donor controls. The samples span the years 2004 to 2017, and the ART regimens used may be less effective than current regimens. Inferences about post-ART repertoire changes are limited because no data were available on ART adherence, viral resistance or therapy changes. CDR3 length ranges in HIV repertoires were narrower than in controls, and network structure suggested an antigen-experienced repertoire with only a slight naive shift after ART. Since PBMC availability was limited, sequencing covered only the TCR beta chain, with no alpha chain pairing.

The CDR3 runs 17 residues from the cysteine to the phenylalanine. The retained sequence is limited to the CDR3, 51 bases, with the frame set at the first base. The germline V end is reduced by 4 bases and the J end by 3 bases; junction bases left unmatched: 6. The germline V gene gives CDR1 as SGHDT and CDR2 as YYEEEE. The immunoSEQ hsTCRB v3.0 assay was used at survey level resolution to sequence the TRB variable region. TRB sequencing targeted a depth of about 40,000-55,000 T-cell genomes per sample. Pooled TRB libraries were sequenced on an Illumina MiSeq with a v3 150-cycle kit. From the authors' description of their analysis: Analysis of repertoires was carried out in R inside a reproducible Nextflow workflow spanning QC, data transformation and analysis. Custom analyses were implemented in LymphoSeq2, an R package for AIRR-Seq data exploration. After excluding a handful of samples that yielded fewer than 5000 total TRB sequences, 150 to 200 HIV repertoires remained for analysis. Among the roughly 200 retained HIV repertoires, 59 were collected before ART initiation and around 130 after ART initiation. Each repertoire was downsampled to 5000 TRB nucleotide sequences, and summary statistics were averaged across 100 downsampling iterations. Only TRB sequences with CDR3 regions of at least seven amino acids were retained for analysis. A Shannon entropy-derived clonality score and the Gini coefficient were used to measure diversity. In repertoire networks, the top 5000 CDR3 amino acid sequences were linked whenever an edit distance of one separated two sequences. GLIPH2 predicted antigen specificity groups and MHC restriction for TRB CDR3 amino acid sequences. Known CMV, EBV, HIV or tissue antigen associations were flagged by matching CDR3 amino acid sequences against VDJdb and McPAS-TCR. Pre-ART, post-ART and control groups were compared with Wilcoxon signed-rank tests and Holm-Bonferroni correction. TCRdb mirrors the immuneACCESS table, restricted to in-frame sequences. Some clones are absent from its copies; in checked studies, under half trace to an unresolved V gene, and the reason for the others is unknown. That table gives V, J and clone size, and the DNA gave D and trimming. The sample has about 36,000 clones on record, over 75% of them singletons. The ten largest clones add up to around 6.3% of the sample.

In the case of this clone: What this receptor recognizes is not known. No qualities accompany the bases; no much larger clone lies one base away.

Participants were included only if at least one PBMC sample before ART initiation and at least two post-ART samples were available. Treatment was received in the United States of America by all participants with HIV. Before DNA extraction, cryopreserved samples containing 1-10 million PBMC were thawed and washed. At the time of the earliest PBMC sample, participants with HIV were aged between roughly 20 and 60 years. PBMC samples were contributed by each participant from 1-4 timepoints before ART initiation and 2-8 timepoints after ART initiation, with a median of 7 samples. Serial HIV viral load, CD4+ T-cell count, ART history and demographic data were obtained for every participant. Using a Qiagen kit on a QIAcube, genomic DNA was extracted from unsorted PBMC, with samples processed in batches of 12.

This clonotype originated in a man aged 18 to 30 with HIV. The sample in question was unsorted PBMCs, obtained 0.6 years after starting antiretroviral therapy. This chain joins TRBV5-6 to TRBJ2-1; 14 bases in between match TRBD2. DNA sequence: TGTGCCAGCAGCCCCCGGACTAGCGGGAGGAACTACAATGAGCAGTTCTTC. Translated, it gives CASSPRTSGRNYNEQFF.